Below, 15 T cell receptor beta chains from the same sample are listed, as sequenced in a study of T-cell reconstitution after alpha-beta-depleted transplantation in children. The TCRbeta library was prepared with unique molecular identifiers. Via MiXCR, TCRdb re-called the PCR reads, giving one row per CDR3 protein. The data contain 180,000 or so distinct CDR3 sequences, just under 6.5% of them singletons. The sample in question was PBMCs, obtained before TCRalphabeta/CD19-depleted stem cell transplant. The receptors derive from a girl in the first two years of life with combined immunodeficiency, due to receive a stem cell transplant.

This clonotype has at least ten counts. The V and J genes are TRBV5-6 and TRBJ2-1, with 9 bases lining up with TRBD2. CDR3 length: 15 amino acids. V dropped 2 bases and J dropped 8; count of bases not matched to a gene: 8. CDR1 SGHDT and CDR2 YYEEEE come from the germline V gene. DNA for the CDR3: TGTGCCAGCAGCTTCGCTAGCGGGATGCGTCATGAGCAGTTCTTC. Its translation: CASSFASGMRHEQFF.

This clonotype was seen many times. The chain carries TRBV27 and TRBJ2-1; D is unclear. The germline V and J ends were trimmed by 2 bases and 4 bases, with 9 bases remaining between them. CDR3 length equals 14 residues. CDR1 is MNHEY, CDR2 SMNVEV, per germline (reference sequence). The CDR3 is CASSLTQDYNEQFF. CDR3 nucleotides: TGTGCCAGCAGTTTAACCCAAGATTACAATGAGCAGTTCTTC.

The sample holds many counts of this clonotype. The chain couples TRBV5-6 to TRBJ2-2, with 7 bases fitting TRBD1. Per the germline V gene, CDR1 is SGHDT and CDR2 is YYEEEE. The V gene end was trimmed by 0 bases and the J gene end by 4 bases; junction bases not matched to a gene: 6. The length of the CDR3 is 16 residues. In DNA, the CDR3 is TGTGCCAGCAGCTTGGATCCAGGGGGTACCACCGGGGAGCTGTTTTTT. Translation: CASSLDPGGTTGELFF.

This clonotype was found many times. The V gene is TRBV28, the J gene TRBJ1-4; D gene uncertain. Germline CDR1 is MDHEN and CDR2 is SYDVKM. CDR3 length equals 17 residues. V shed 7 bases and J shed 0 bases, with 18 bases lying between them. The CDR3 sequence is CASTQGLRKSTNEKLFF. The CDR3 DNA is TGTGCCAGCACCCAAGGGCTAAGGAAGTCAACTAATGAAAAACTGTTTTTT. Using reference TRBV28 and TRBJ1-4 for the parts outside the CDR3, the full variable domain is DVKVTQSSRYLVKRTGEKVFLECVQDMDHENMFWYRQDPGLGLRLIYFSYDVKMKEKGDIPEGYSVSREKKERFSLILESASTNQTSMYLCASTQGLRKSTNEKLFFGSGTQLSVL.

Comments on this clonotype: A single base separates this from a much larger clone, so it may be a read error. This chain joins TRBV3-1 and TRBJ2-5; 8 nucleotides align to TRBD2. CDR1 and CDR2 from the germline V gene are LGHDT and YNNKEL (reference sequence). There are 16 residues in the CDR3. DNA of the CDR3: TGTGCCAGCAGCCATCCAACTAGCGGTAAACAGGAGACCCTGTACTTC. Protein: CASSHPTSGKQETLYF.

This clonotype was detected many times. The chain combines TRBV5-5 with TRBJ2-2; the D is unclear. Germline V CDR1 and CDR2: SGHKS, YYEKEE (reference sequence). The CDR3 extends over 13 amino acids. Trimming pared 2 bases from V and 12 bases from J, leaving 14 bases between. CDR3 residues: CASSLDVPSKLFF. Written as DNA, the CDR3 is TGTGCCAGCAGCTTAGACGTCCCCTCTAAGCTGTTTTTT.

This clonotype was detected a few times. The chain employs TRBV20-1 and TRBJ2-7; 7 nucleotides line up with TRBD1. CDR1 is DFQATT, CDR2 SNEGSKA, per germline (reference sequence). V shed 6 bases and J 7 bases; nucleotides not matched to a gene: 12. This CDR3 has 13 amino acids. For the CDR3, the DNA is TGCAGTGCGCGACAGGGCGGTAGGGGAGAGCAGTACTTC. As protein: CSARQGGRGEQYF.

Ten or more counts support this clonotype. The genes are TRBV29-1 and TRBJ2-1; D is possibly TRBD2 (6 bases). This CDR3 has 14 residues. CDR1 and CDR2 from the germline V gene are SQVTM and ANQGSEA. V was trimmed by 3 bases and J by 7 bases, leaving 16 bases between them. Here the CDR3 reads CSVDAGGSGNEQFF. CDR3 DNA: TGCAGCGTTGACGCCGGGGGATCAGGGAATGAGCAGTTCTTC.

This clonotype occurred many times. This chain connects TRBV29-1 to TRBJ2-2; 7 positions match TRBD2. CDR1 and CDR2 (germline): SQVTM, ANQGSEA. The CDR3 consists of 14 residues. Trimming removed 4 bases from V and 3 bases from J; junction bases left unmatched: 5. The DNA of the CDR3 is TGCAGCGTTGGTTGGCTAGCGGACACCGGGGAGCTGTTTTTT. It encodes CSVGWLADTGELFF.

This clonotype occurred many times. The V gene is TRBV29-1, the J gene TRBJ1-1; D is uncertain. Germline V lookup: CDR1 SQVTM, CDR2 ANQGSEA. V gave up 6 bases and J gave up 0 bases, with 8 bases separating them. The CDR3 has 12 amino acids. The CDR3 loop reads CSVRVLNTEAFF. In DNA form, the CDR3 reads TGCAGCGTAAGAGTTCTGAACACTGAAGCTTTCTTT.

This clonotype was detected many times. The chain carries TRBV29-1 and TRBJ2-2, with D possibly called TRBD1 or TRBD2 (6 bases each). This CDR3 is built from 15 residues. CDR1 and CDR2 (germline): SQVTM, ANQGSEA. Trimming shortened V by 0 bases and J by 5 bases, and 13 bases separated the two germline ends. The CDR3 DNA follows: TGCAGCGTTGAAGAGAAGTTAGGGGGGACCGGGGAGCTGTTTTTT. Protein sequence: CSVEEKLGGTGELFF.

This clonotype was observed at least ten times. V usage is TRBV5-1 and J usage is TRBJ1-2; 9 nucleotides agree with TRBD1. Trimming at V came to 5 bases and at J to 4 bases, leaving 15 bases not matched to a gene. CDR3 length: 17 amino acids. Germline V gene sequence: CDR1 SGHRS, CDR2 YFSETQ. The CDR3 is CASSPIAQGASGYGYTF. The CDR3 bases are TGCGCCAGCAGTCCAATCGCACAGGGGGCCTCCGGCTATGGCTACACCTTC.

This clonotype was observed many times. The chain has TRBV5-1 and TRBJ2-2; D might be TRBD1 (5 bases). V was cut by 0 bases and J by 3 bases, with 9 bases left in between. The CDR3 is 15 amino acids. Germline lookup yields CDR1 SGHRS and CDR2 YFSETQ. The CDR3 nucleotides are TGCGCCAGCAGCTTGGATGGGGCGGACACCGGGGAGCTGTTTTTT. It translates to CASSLDGADTGELFF. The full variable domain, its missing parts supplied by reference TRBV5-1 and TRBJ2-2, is KAGVTQTPRYLIKTRGQQVTLSCSPISGHRSVSWYQQTPGQGLQFLFEYFSETQRNKGNFPGRFSGRQFSNSRSEMNVSTLELGDSALYLCASSLDGADTGELFFGEGSRLTVL.

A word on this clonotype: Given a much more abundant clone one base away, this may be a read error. The CDR3 loop is CASSFWRNEQFF. The CDR3 nucleotides are TGTGCCAGCAGTTTTTGGAGGAATGAGCAGTTCTTC. The V call is TRBV12-3 or TRBV12-4, the J call TRBJ2-1; tentatively, D is TRBD2 (5 bases). The V end lost 3 bases, the J end lost 7 bases, and 7 bases lay between the germline ends. This CDR3 spans 12 amino acids.

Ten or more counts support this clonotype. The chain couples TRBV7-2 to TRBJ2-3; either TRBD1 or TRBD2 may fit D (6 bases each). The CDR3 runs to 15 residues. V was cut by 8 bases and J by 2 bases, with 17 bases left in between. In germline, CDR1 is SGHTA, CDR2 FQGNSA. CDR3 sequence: CASRLRGADTDTQYF. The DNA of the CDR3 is TGTGCCAGCCGCCTAAGGGGGGCGGACACAGATACGCAGTATTTT.